The rows below give T cell receptor beta chains drawn from one sample of a study of blood T cells in healthy people across ages. TCRdb fed the 5' RACE reads into MiXCR, producing one record per CDR3 protein. The table records almost 300,000 distinct CDR3 sequences, around 29% of them present only once. The sequencing input was blood. The receptors originated from a woman aged 70-85 years in good health. Each CDR3 is given with its conserved first and last residue. The order of the fields is D gene, V gene, J gene, clone size, CDR3 protein, CDR3 DNA. A D gene is named only where the DNA matches it firmly. Some rows mark clone size as missing; the rest say once, few, many or name a class of expanded clone.

TRBD2	TRBV7-2	TRBJ2-3	-	CASSLGLAADTQYF	TGTGCCAGCAGCTTAGGACTAGCAGCGGATACGCAGTATTTT
TRBD1	TRBV7-6	TRBJ1-6	few	CASSLEGQLNSPLHF	TGTGCCAGCAGCTTAGAGGGACAGCTTAATTCACCCCTCCACTTT
TRBD1	TRBV20-1	TRBJ1-3	-	CSAPQGTLSGNTIYF	TGCAGTGCTCCACAGGGGACTCTCTCTGGAAACACCATATATTTT
TRBD2	TRBV10-3	TRBJ2-7	-	CAISSSGSYEQYF	TGTGCCATCAGTTCTAGCGGGAGTTACGAGCAGTACTTC
TRBD2	TRBV5-1	TRBJ2-1	once	CASSLTAGAANEQFF	TGCGCCAGCAGCTTGACTGCGGGAGCGGCCAATGAGCAGTTCTTC
-	TRBV4-1	TRBJ2-1	few	CASSQDRAASADNEQFF	TGCGCCAGCAGCCAAGATCGTGCGGCTAGCGCAGACAATGAGCAGTTCTTC
TRBD1	TRBV29-1	TRBJ2-1	-	CSALSPGTGGFNEQFF	TGCAGCGCTCTAAGTCCCGGGACAGGGGGGTTCAATGAGCAGTTCTTC
-	TRBV7-3	TRBJ2-1	few	CASSSDSVGEQFF	TGTGCCAGCAGTTCGGACTCGGTCGGGGAGCAGTTCTTC
-	TRBV20-1	TRBJ2-3	few	CSARGPGPTDTQYF	TGCAGTGCTAGAGGACCGGGACCCACAGATACGCAGTATTTT
TRBD1	TRBV2	TRBJ1-1	-	CASTRTGENTEAFF	TGTGCCAGCACCCGGACAGGGGAGAACACTGAAGCTTTCTTT
-	TRBV20-1	TRBJ2-3	few	CSARESYTDTQYF	TGCAGTGCTAGAGAATCCTACACAGATACGCAGTATTTT
-	TRBV5-1	TRBJ2-4	few	CASSLEGSPKDIQYF	TGCGCCAGCAGCTTAGAGGGGAGTCCCAAAGACATTCAGTACTTC
-	TRBV27	TRBJ2-3	-	CASSRWGDTQYF	TGTGCCAGCAGTCGTTGGGGGGATACGCAGTATTTT
TRBD1	TRBV5-1	TRBJ1-3	-	CASSKDPGTGDIGNTIYF	TGCGCCAGCAGCAAGGATCCCGGGACAGGGGATATTGGAAACACCATATATTTT
-	TRBV20-1	TRBJ1-1	-	CSATPMGLENTEAFF	TGCAGTGCTACACCGATGGGGTTAGAGAACACTGAAGCTTTTTTT
-	TRBV28	TRBJ1-2	-	CASTTAASVGAGYGYTF	TGTGCCAGCACTACGGCTGCCTCCGTAGGGGCTGGATATGGCTACACCTTC
-	TRBV14	TRBJ2-7	many	CAAGEQYF	TGTGCAGCGGGCGAGCAGTACTTC
-	TRBV11-1	TRBJ1-1	-	CASSLDSRPRTEAFF	TGTGCCAGCAGCTTAGACAGCCGACCCAGGACTGAAGCTTTCTTT
TRBD2	TRBV28	TRBJ2-1	-	CASSPFLLAGNKAEQFF	TGTGCCAGCAGTCCTTTTTTACTAGCGGGAAATAAGGCTGAGCAGTTCTTC
-	TRBV4-2	TRBJ2-2	few	CASSQDDGELFF	TGTGCCAGCAGCCAAGATGACGGGGAGCTGTTTTTT
-	TRBV9	TRBJ1-1	-	CASSKTEGNTEAFF	TGTGCCAGCAGCAAAACAGAGGGGAACACTGAAGCTTTCTTT
-	TRBV27	TRBJ2-6	few	CASSLVGYGANVLTF	TGTGCCAGCAGTTTAGTGGGGTACGGGGCCAACGTCCTGACTTTC